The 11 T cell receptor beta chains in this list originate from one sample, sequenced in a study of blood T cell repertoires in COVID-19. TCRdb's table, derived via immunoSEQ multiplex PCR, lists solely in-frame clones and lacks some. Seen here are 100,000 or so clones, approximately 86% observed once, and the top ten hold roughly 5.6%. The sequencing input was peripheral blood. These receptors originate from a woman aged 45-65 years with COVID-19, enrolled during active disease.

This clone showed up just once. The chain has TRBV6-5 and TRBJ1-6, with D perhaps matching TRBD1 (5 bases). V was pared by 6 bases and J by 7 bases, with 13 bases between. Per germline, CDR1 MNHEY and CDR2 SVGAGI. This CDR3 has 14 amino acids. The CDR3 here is CASRDINRNSPLHF. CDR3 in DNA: TGTGCCAGCAGGGACATTAATCGGAATTCACCCCTCCACTTT.

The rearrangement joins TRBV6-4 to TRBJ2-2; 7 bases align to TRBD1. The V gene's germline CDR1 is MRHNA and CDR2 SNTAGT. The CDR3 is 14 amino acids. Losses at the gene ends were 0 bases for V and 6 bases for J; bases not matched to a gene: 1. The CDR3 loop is CASSDSTGSGELFF. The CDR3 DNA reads TGTGCCAGCAGTGACTCGACAGGGTCCGGGGAGCTGTTTTTT.

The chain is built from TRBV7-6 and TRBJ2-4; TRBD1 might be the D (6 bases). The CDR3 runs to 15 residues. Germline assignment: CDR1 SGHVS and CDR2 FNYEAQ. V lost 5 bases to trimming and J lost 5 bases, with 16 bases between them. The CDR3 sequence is CASSRNRDTENIQYF. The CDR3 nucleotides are TGTGCCAGCAGCCGGAACCGGGACACTGAAAACATTCAGTACTTC.

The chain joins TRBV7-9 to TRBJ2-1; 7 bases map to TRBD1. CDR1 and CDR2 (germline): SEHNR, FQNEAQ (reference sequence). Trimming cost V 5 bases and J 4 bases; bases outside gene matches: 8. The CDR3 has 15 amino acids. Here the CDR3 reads CASSLRDSNYNEQFF. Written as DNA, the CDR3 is TGTGCCAGCAGCCTCCGGGACAGTAATTACAATGAGCAGTTCTTC. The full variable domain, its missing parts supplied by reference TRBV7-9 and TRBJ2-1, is DTGVSQNPRHKITKRGQNVTFRCDPISEHNRLYWYRQTLGQGPEFLTYFQNEAQLEKSRLLSDRFSAERPKGSFSTLEIQRTEQGDSAMYLCASSLRDSNYNEQFFGPGTRLTVL.

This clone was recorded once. In DNA, the CDR3 is TGTGCCAGCAGCCCAAGGACTAGCGGGGGCCTGCAGTCCCAGTACTTC. Its translation is CASSPRTSGGLQSQYF. The rearrangement joins TRBV14 to TRBJ2-5; 13 bases align to TRBD2. The CDR3 runs to 16 residues. The V and J ends lost 4 bases and 9 bases, in that order; junction bases with no gene match: 11. Germline values: CDR1 SGHDN, CDR2 FVKESK.

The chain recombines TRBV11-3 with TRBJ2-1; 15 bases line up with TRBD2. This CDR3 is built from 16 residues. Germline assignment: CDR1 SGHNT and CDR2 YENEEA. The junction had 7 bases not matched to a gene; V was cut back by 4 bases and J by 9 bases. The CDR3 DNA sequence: TGTGCCAGCAGCTCGACCGGGACTAGCGGGGGGTTTGAGCAGTTCTTC. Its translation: CASSSTGTSGGFEQFF.

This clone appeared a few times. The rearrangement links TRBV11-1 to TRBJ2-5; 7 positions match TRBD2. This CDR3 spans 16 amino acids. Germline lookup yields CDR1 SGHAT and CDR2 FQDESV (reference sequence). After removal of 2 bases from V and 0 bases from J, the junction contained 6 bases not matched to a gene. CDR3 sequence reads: CASSLSLAVYQETQYF. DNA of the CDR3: TGTGCCAGCAGCTTAAGTCTAGCGGTGTACCAAGAGACCCAGTACTTC.

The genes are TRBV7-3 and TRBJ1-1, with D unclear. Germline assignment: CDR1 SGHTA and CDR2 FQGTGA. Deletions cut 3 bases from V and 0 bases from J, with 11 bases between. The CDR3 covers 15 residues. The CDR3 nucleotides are TGTGCCAGCAGCTTTTCCCTTAATTTGAACACTGAAGCTTTCTTT. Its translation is CASSFSLNLNTEAFF.

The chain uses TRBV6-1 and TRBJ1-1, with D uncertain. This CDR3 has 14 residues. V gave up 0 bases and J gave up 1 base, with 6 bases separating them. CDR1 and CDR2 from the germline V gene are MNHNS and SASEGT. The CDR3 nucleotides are TGTGCCAGCAGTGAAGCGTCCGGGAACACTGAAGCTTTCTTT. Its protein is CASSEASGNTEAFF.

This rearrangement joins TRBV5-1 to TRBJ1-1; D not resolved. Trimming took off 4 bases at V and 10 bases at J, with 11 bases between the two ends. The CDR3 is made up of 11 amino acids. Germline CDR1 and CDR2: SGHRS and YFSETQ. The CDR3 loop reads CASSGLGVAFF. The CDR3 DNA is TGCGCCAGCAGCGGACTAGGAGTAGCTTTCTTT.

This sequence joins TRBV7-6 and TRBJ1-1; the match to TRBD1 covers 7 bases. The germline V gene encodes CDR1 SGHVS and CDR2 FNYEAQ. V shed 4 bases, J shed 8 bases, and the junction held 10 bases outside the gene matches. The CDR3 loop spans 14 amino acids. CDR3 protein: CASSSTGAVGEAFF. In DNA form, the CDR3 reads TGTGCCAGCAGCTCAACAGGGGCCGTGGGCGAAGCTTTCTTT. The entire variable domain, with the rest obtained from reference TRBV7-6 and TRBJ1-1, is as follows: GAGVSQSPRYKVTKRGQDVALRCDPISGHVSLYWYRQALGQGPEFLTYFNYEAQQDKSGLPNDRFSAERPEGSISTLTIQRTEQRDSAMYRCASSSTGAVGEAFFGQGTRLTVV.